These 15 T cell receptor beta chains came from one sample sequenced in a study of PD-1 blockade in classical Hodgkin lymphoma (dated by TCRdb to 2018 to 2020). The time point tag for this specimen amounts to: newly diagnosed, previously untreated cHL patient sample. Libraries were made using the immunoSEQ multiplex PCR assay. Drawn from immuneACCESS, this table holds only the in-frame rearrangements with V and J called that TCRdb kept. Clones are partly lost; checked studies trace under half to an unresolved V gene and leave the rest unexplained. For this sample there are tens of thousands of clones; 85% to 95% appear just once. About 2.8% of the sample is taken by the ten largest. The source material was peripheral blood mononuclear cells (PBMCs). All receptors come from a human donor with classical Hodgkin lymphoma.

The V and J genes are TRBV7-6 and TRBJ1-4, with 10 bases lining up with TRBD1. The V segment lost 1 base and the J segment 7 bases; nucleotides outside the gene matches: 9. The CDR3 has 17 residues. From germline, CDR1 is SGHVS and CDR2 FNYEAQ. This CDR3 reads CASSLGDDRGRGEKLFF. CDR3 nucleotide sequence: TGTGCCAGCAGCTTAGGGGATGACAGGGGGCGCGGTGAAAAACTGTTTTTT.

This chain connects TRBV9 to TRBJ2-7; TRBD2 matches at 7 bases. CDR1 SGDLS and CDR2 YYNGEE come from the germline V gene. This CDR3 comprises 15 residues. Unmatched junction bases numbered 10, after V lost 4 bases and J lost 3 bases. DNA of the CDR3: TGTGCCAGCAGCACCCGGGGAGGGATTGGCTACGAGCAGTACTTC. It yields the protein CASSTRGGIGYEQYF. Full variable domain (outside the CDR3, taken from reference TRBV9 and TRBJ2-7): DSGVTQTPKHLITATGQRVTLRCSPRSGDLSVYWYQQSLDQGLQFLIQYYNGEERAKGNILERFSAQQFPDLHSELNLSSLELGDSALYFCASSTRGGIGYEQYFGPGTRLTVT.

The CDR3 loop is CASSLGWETAFF. CDR3 nucleotides: TGTGCCAGCAGCTTGGGTTGGGAGACGGCTTTCTTT. The V and J genes are TRBV5-4 and TRBJ1-1; no firm D call. Trimming took 0 bases from V and 11 from J, leaving 11 bases between them. The CDR3 runs to 12 residues. Germline assignment: CDR1 SGHNT and CDR2 YYREEE (reference sequence).

The chain combines TRBV25-1 with TRBJ1-1; possibly TRBD1 for D (5 bases). From germline, CDR1 is MGHDK and CDR2 SYGVNS. The CDR3 sequence is 14 residues long. V lost 5 bases and J lost 0, with 10 bases in between. CDR3 coding DNA: TGTGCCAGCAGTTTACAAGGGGTGAACACTGAAGCTTTCTTT. Protein product: CASSLQGVNTEAFF.

The V and J genes are TRBV7-2 and TRBJ2-7, with 8 bases identical to TRBD1. Trimming took 4 bases from V and 3 from J; bases not matched to a gene: 8. This CDR3 is 15 amino acids long. Per germline, CDR1 SGHTA and CDR2 FQGNSA. The CDR3 protein is CASSSPTGGHYEQYF. The CDR3 region has the DNA TGTGCCAGCAGCTCCCCTACAGGGGGACACTACGAGCAGTACTTC.

This chain connects TRBV7-6 to TRBJ2-7; TRBD2 aligns across 7 bases. Per germline, CDR1 SGHVS and CDR2 FNYEAQ. The CDR3 sequence is 13 residues long. V trimming: 5 bases; J trimming: 0 bases; junction bases outside the gene matches: 1. CDR3: CASSPGGSYEQYF. The CDR3 nucleotides read TGTGCCAGCAGCCCGGGGGGCTCCTACGAGCAGTACTTC.

This clone was seen just once. The CDR3: CASSLVQSNTGELFF. The CDR3 coding sequence is TGTGCCAGCAGCTTAGTACAGTCGAACACCGGGGAGCTGTTTTTT. The V gene is TRBV7-9, the J gene TRBJ2-2; D unclear. Germline-derived CDR1 and CDR2 are SEHNR and FQNEAQ (reference sequence). CDR3 length: 15 residues. V was cut by 1 base and J by 0 bases, with 6 bases left in between.

The chain uses TRBV6-6 and TRBJ1-5; D uncertain. Germline V CDR1 and CDR2: MNHNY, SVGAGI (reference sequence). The CDR3 totals 15 residues. Trimming cost V 4 bases and J 1 base, with 11 bases left between them. DNA for the CDR3: TGTGCCAGCAGTTCCCCGGGAGGGAGCAATCAGCCCCAGCATTTT. Translated: CASSSPGGSNQPQHF.

The rearrangement joins TRBV2 to TRBJ1-3; TRBD1 matches 10 bases. CDR3 length: 16 amino acids. The V gene end was trimmed by 5 bases and the J gene end by 8 bases; junction bases not matched to a gene: 12. Germline V gene sequence: CDR1 SNHLY, CDR2 FYNNEI. The CDR3 reads CASSSGTGAVRDTIYF. The CDR3 region has the DNA TGTGCCAGCAGTTCCGGGACAGGGGCCGTTAGAGACACCATATATTTT. Looking up the rest from reference TRBV2 and TRBJ1-3 gives the full variable domain: EPEVTQTPSHQVTQMGQEVILRCVPISNHLYFYWYRQILGQKVEFLVSFYNNEISEKSEIFDDQFSVERPDGSNFTLKIRSTKLEDSAMYFCASSSGTGAVRDTIYFGEGSWLTVV.

The chain carries TRBV7-2 and TRBJ2-2; D is unresolved. The V gene lost 3 bases and the J gene lost 6 bases, with 14 bases spanning the gap. Germline V gives CDR1 SGHTA, CDR2 FQGNSA. The CDR3 is 15 amino acids. DNA for the CDR3: TGTGCCAGCAGCTTCGGATCCGGGTTTCCCGGGGAGCTGTTTTTT. Translated, it gives CASSFGSGFPGELFF.

This clone was detected once. The chain is built from TRBV10-3 and TRBJ1-1; possible D gene TRBD1, 5 bases. Trimming stripped 8 bases from V and 6 bases from J, with 13 bases between. CDR1 and CDR2 from the germline V gene are ENHRY and SYGVKD. The CDR3 runs to 12 residues. The CDR3 loop is CAIGRDGAEAFF. CDR3 bases: TGTGCCATCGGGAGGGACGGGGCTGAAGCTTTCTTT.

V usage is TRBV7-2 and J usage is TRBJ2-3; a weak D match, TRBD2 (5 bases). Germline CDR1 reads SGHTA; CDR2 reads FQGNSA. Trimming cost V 0 bases and J 5 bases, with 15 bases left between them. This CDR3 has 16 amino acids. DNA for the CDR3: TGTGCCAGCAGCTTAGCAGGACTCTTCGACCGAGATACGCAGTATTTT. Amino acids: CASSLAGLFDRDTQYF. The full variable domain, rest sourced from reference TRBV7-2 and TRBJ2-3, is GAGVSQSPSNKVTEKGKDVELRCDPISGHTALYWYRQSLGQGLEFLIYFQGNSAPDKSGLPSDRFSAERTGGSVSTLTIQRTQQEDSAVYLCASSLAGLFDRDTQYFGPGTRLTVL.

This chain uses TRBV29-1 with TRBJ2-1; the match to TRBD2 covers 9 bases. Germline CDR1 SQVTM, CDR2 ANQGSEA. The CDR3 runs to 14 residues. J gave up 9 bases and V 3 bases, and 9 bases lay outside the gene matches. The CDR3 reads CSVDARGRVTEQFF. As DNA, the CDR3 is TGCAGCGTTGATGCACGCGGGAGGGTCACTGAGCAGTTCTTC.

The chain uses TRBV7-9 and TRBJ1-6; no clear D gene. Trimming shortened V by 4 bases and J by 6 bases, and 4 bases separated the two germline ends. The CDR3 extends over 12 amino acids. Germline values: CDR1 SEHNR, CDR2 FQNEAQ (reference sequence). CDR3 bases: TGTGCCAGCAGCTGGACTAATTCACCCCTCCACTTT. Its protein is CASSWTNSPLHF.

This clone was counted a single time. The CDR3 is CASNAGGGNYNEQFF. The CDR3 DNA reads TGTGCCAGCAACGCGGGCGGGGGGAATTACAATGAGCAGTTCTTC. The chain is built from TRBV2 and TRBJ2-1; 8 nucleotides align to TRBD2. The CDR3 is 15 amino acids. Germline V gene data show CDR1 as SNHLY and CDR2 as FYNNEI. After removal of 7 bases from V and 4 bases from J, the junction contained 9 bases not matched to a gene. The variable domain in full, completed from reference TRBV2 and TRBJ2-1, reads EPEVTQTPSHQVTQMGQEVILRCVPISNHLYFYWYRQILGQKVEFLVSFYNNEISEKSEIFDDQFSVERPDGSNFTLKIRSTKLEDSAMYFCASNAGGGNYNEQFFGPGTRLTVL.